These T cell receptor beta chains were read from a single sample in a study of T cells in Graves' hyperthyroidism and ophthalmopathy. Each CDR3 protein is one row after TCRdb ran MiXCR on the multiplex PCR reads. The sample includes some 150,000 distinct CDR3 sequences, roughly 23% of them seen just once. Material for sequencing was blood. Every receptor here comes from a woman aged 45-60 years with Graves' hyperthyroidism that later progressed to Graves' ophthalmopathy. Both conserved end residues are trimmed from each CDR3. Each record gives: J gene, V gene, clone size, CDR3 protein. Where a row states a size, it is once, few, many or the class of an expanded clone; other rows omit it.

J gene: TRBJ2-5; V gene: TRBV20-1; clone size: many; CDR3 protein: SASPGSGKETQY
J gene: TRBJ1-4; V gene: TRBV14; clone size: many; CDR3 protein: ASSQAKGPTEEKLF
J gene: TRBJ2-3; V gene: TRBV6-1; clone size: many; CDR3 protein: ASSSGRTSTDTQY
J gene: TRBJ2-7; V gene: TRBV19; clone size: few; CDR3 protein: ASRTSGNSYEQY
J gene: TRBJ2-3; V gene: TRBV5-1; clone size: .; CDR3 protein: ASSFGQGKFTDTQY
J gene: TRBJ2-7; V gene: TRBV7-8; clone size: many; CDR3 protein: ASSFDRSGVDEQY
J gene: TRBJ2-1; V gene: TRBV20-1; clone size: many; CDR3 protein: SARNAGGPYNEQF
J gene: TRBJ2-5; V gene: TRBV7-8; clone size: many; CDR3 protein: ASSRAGQWYQETQY
J gene: TRBJ2-7; V gene: TRBV29-1; clone size: .; CDR3 protein: SVHPGTGAGEQY
J gene: TRBJ1-6; V gene: TRBV27; clone size: many; CDR3 protein: ASSFGGYNSPLH
J gene: TRBJ2-7; V gene: TRBV7-9; clone size: few; CDR3 protein: ASSLDGGPSDEQY
J gene: TRBJ1-5; V gene: TRBV2; clone size: many; CDR3 protein: ASSAYGFTQPQH
J gene: TRBJ2-1; V gene: TRBV28; clone size: many; CDR3 protein: ASTGGSSYNEQF
J gene: TRBJ1-2; V gene: TRBV14; clone size: .; CDR3 protein: ASSQGIYYGYT
J gene: TRBJ1-5; V gene: TRBV5-1; clone size: many; CDR3 protein: ASSLDGRGRNQPQH
J gene: TRBJ1-4; V gene: TRBV2; clone size: many; CDR3 protein: ASGGLRAKEKLF
J gene: TRBJ1-2; V gene: TRBV6-1; clone size: .; CDR3 protein: ASSGGRAFYGYT
J gene: TRBJ2-3; V gene: TRBV2; clone size: .; CDR3 protein: ASSEPREGLYPDTQY
J gene: TRBJ1-5; V gene: TRBV30; clone size: many; CDR3 protein: AWDRGSNQPQH
J gene: TRBJ2-1; V gene: TRBV7-3; clone size: few; CDR3 protein: ASSLRVIGQGHYNEQF
J gene: TRBJ1-5; V gene: TRBV28; clone size: many; CDR3 protein: ASDYPGGRGQPQH
J gene: TRBJ2-1; V gene: TRBV3-1; clone size: many; CDR3 protein: ASSPGTGANEQF
J gene: TRBJ2-7; V gene: TRBV29-1; clone size: many; CDR3 protein: SVGSTGEQY
J gene: TRBJ1-1; V gene: TRBV29-1; clone size: .; CDR3 protein: SVVSYEAF
J gene: TRBJ2-1; V gene: TRBV12-3/TRBV12-4; clone size: many; CDR3 protein: ASTKSGNEQF
J gene: TRBJ1-2; V gene: TRBV2; clone size: once; CDR3 protein: ASSEDPAPANYGYT
J gene: TRBJ2-1; V gene: TRBV28; clone size: .; CDR3 protein: ASSLPAGGPLDEQF
J gene: TRBJ1-5; V gene: TRBV27; clone size: many; CDR3 protein: ASSYQGGQPQH
J gene: TRBJ2-1; V gene: TRBV14; clone size: many; CDR3 protein: ASSHRSGRGYNEQF
J gene: TRBJ1-2; V gene: TRBV18; clone size: many; CDR3 protein: ASSPPSTGGNGYT
J gene: TRBJ2-1; V gene: TRBV6-1; clone size: many; CDR3 protein: ASGLAGYNEQF
J gene: TRBJ2-3; V gene: TRBV28; clone size: few; CDR3 protein: AIISGASSTDTQY
J gene: TRBJ2-1; V gene: TRBV12-3/TRBV12-4; clone size: many; CDR3 protein: ASRLSSGRTNEQF